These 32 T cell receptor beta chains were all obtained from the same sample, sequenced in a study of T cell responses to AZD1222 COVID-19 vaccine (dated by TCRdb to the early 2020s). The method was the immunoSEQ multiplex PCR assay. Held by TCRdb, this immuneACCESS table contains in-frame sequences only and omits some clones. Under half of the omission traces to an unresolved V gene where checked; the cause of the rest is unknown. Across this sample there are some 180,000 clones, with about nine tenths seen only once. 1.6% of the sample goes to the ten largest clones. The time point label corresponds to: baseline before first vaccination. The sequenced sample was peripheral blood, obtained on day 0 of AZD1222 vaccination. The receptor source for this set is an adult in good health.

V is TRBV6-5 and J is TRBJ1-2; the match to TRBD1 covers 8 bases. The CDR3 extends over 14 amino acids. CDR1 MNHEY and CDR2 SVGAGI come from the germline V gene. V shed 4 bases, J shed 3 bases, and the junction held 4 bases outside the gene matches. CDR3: CASSFLDRDYGYTF. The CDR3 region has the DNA TGTGCCAGCAGTTTCCTGGACAGGGACTATGGCTACACCTTC.

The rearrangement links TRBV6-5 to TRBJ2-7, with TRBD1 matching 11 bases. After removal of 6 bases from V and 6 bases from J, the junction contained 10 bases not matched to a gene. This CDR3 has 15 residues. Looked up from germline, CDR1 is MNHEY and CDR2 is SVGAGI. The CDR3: CASRAPGTGGSEQYF. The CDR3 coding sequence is TGTGCCAGCAGGGCACCCGGGACAGGGGGGTCCGAGCAGTACTTC.

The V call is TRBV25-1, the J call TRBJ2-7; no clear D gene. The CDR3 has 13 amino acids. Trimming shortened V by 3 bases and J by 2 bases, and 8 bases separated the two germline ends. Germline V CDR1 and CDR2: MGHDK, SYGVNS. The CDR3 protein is CASSDEEAYEQYF. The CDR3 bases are TGTGCCAGCAGTGATGAAGAAGCCTACGAGCAGTACTTC.

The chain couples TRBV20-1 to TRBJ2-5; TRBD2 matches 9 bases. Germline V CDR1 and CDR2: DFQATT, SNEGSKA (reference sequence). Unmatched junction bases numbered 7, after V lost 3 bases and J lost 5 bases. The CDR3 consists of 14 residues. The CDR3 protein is CSASVSGGRETQYF. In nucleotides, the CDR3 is TGCAGTGCTAGTGTTAGCGGGGGTAGGGAGACCCAGTACTTC.

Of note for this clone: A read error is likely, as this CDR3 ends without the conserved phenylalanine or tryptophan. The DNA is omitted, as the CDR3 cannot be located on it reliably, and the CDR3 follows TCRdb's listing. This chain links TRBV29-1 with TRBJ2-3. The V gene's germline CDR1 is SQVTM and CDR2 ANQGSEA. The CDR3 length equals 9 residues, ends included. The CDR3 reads CSARLGDPS.

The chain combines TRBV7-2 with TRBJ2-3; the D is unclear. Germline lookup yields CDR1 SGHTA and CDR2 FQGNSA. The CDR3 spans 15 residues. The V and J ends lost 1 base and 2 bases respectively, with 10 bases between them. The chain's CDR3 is CASSLGPGPTDTQYF. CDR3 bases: TGTGCCAGCAGCTTAGGCCCAGGACCCACAGATACGCAGTATTTT.

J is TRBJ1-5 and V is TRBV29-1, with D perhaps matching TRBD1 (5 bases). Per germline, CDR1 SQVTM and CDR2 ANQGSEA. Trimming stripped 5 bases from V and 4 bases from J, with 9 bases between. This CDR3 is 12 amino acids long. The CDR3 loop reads CSVRDGNQPQHF. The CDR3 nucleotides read TGCAGCGTTCGGGACGGGAATCAGCCCCAGCATTTT.

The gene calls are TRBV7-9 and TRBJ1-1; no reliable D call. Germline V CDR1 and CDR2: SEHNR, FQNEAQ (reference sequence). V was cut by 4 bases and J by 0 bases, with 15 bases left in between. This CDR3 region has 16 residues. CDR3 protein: CASSSRVRPMNTEAFF. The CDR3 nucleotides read TGTGCCAGCAGCTCCCGGGTCCGGCCTATGAACACTGAAGCTTTCTTT.

CDR3 amino acids: CAWSVYERGYYNEQFF. The CDR3, as DNA: TGTGCCTGGAGTGTATATGAGCGGGGGTACTACAATGAGCAGTTCTTC. The rearrangement uses TRBV30 and TRBJ2-1, with 8 bases matching TRBD2. The V gene end was trimmed by 0 bases and the J gene end by 3 bases; junction bases not matched to a gene: 7. There are 16 residues in the CDR3. CDR1 and CDR2 (germline): GTSNPN, SVGIG (reference sequence).

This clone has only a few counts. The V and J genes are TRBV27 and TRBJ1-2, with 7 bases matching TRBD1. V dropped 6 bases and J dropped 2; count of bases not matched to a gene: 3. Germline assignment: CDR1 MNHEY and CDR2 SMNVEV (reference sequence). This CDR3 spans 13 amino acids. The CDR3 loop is CASSRGGNYGYTF. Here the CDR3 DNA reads TGTGCCAGCAGCAGAGGGGGCAACTATGGCTACACCTTC.

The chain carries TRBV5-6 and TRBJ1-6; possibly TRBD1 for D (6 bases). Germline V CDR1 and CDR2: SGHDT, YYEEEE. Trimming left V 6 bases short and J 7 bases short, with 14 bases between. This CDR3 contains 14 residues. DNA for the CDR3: TGTGCCAGCAACCTAGTAGGGGGGAATTCACCCCTCCACTTT. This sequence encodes CASNLVGGNSPLHF.

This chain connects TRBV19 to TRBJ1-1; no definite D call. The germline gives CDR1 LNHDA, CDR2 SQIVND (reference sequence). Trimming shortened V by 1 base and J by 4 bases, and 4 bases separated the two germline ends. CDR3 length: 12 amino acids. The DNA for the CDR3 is TGTGCCAGTAGTATAGGGCTCACTGAAGCTTTCTTT. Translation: CASSIGLTEAFF.

CDR3 loop: CASSLPFLGTEENTDTQYF. The CDR3 DNA follows: TGTGCCAGCAGCTTACCCTTCCTGGGGACCGAAGAAAACACAGATACGCAGTATTTT. The V and J genes are TRBV11-2 and TRBJ2-3; D tentatively reads TRBD1 or TRBD2 (5 bases each). Trimming left V 2 bases short and J 2 bases short, with 23 bases between. Per the germline V gene, CDR1 is SGHAT and CDR2 is FQNNGV. The CDR3 is 19 residues long.

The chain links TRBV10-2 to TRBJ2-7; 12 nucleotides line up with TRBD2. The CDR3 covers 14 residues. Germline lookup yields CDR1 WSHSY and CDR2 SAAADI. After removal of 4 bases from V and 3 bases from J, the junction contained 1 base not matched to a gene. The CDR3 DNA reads TGCGCCAGCAGTGTACTAGCGGGGGGCTACGAGCAGTACTTC. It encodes CASSVLAGGYEQYF.

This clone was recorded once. The DNA for the CDR3 is TGTGCCAGCAGCCCGCCAGACAGGGTTAGTGAGCAGTTCTTC. This gives the protein CASSPPDRVSEQFF. V gene TRBV5-4 combines with J gene TRBJ2-1; 7 bases line up with TRBD1. Germline-derived CDR1 and CDR2 are SGHNT and YYREEE (reference sequence). This CDR3 contains 14 residues. With V trimmed by 4 bases and J by 9 bases, 10 bases remained unmatched.

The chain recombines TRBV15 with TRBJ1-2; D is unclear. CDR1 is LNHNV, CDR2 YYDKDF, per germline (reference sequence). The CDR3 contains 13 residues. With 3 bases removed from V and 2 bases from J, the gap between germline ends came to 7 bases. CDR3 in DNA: TGTGCCACCAGCAGGCAGGAGAACTATGGCTACACCTTC. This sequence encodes CATSRQENYGYTF.

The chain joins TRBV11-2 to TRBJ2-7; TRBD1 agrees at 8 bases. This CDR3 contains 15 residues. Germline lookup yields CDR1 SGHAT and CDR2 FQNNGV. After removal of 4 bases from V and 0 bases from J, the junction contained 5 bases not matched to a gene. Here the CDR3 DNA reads TGTGCCAGCAGCTACCGGGACAGGCTCTCCTACGAGCAGTACTTC. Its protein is CASSYRDRLSYEQYF. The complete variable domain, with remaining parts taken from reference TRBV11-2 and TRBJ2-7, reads EAGVAQSPRYKIIEKRQSVAFWCNPISGHATLYWYQQILGQGPKLLIQFQNNGVVDDSQLPKDRFSAERLKGVDSTLKIQPAKLEDSAVYLCASSYRDRLSYEQYFGPGTRLTVT.

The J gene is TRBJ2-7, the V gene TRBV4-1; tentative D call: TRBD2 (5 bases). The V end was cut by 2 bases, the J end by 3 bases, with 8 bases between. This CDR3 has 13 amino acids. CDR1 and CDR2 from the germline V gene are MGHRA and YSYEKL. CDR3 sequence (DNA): TGCGCCAGCAGCCAATGGGCGGGCTACGAGCAGTACTTC. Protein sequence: CASSQWAGYEQYF.

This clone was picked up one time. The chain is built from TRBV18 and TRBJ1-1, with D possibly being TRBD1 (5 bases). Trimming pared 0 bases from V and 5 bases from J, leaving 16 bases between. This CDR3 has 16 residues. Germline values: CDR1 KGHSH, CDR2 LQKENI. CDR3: CASSPPRERGSTEAFF. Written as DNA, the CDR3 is TGTGCCAGCTCACCACCCCGGGAGAGGGGATCAACTGAAGCTTTCTTT.

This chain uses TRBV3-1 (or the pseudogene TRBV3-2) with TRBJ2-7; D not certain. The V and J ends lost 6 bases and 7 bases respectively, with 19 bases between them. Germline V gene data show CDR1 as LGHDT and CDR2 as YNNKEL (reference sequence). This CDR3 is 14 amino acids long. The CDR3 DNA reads TGTGCCAGCAGTCCCCGGGTGAGAAGTATAGAGCAGTACTTC. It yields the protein CASSPRVRSIEQYF.

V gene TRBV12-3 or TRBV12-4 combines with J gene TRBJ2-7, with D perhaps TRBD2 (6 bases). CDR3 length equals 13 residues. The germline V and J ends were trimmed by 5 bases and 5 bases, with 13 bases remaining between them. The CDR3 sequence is CASSRRGRDEQYF. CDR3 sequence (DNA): TGTGCCAGCAGTAGGAGGGGAAGAGACGAGCAGTACTTC.

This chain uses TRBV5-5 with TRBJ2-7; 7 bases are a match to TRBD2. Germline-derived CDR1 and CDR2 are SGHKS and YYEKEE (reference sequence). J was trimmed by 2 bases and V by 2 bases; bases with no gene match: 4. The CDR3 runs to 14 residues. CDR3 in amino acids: CASSFTSVAYEQYF. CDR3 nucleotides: TGTGCCAGCAGCTTCACTAGCGTCGCCTACGAGCAGTACTTC. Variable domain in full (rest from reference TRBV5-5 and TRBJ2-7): DAGVTQSPTHLIKTRGQQVTLRCSPISGHKSVSWYQQVLGQGPQFIFQYYEKEERGRGNFPDRFSARQFPNYSSELNVNALLLGDSALYLCASSFTSVAYEQYFGPGTRLTVT.

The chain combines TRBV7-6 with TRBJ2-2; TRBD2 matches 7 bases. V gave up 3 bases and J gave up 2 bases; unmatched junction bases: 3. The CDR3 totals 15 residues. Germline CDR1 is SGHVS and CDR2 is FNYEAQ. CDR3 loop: CASSLGGSNTGELFF. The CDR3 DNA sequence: TGTGCCAGCAGCTTGGGCGGGAGCAACACCGGGGAGCTGTTTTTT.

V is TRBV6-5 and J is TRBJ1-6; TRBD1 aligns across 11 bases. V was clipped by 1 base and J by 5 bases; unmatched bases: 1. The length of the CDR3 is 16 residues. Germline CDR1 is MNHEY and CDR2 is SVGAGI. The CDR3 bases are TGTGCCAGCAGTTACTTGGGACAGGGGGATAATTCACCCCTCCACTTT. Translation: CASSYLGQGDNSPLHF.

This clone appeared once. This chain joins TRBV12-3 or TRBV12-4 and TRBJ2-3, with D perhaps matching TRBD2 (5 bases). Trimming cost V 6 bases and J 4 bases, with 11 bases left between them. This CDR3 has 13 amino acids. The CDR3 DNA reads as TGTGCCAGCAGACTAGTGGGGTCAGATACGCAGTATTTT. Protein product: CASRLVGSDTQYF.

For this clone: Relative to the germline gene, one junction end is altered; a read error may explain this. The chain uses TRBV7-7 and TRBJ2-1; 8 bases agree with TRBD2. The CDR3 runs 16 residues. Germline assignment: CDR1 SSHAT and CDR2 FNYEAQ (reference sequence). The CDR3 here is CASSLRPGTRNNEQFF. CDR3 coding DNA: TGTGCTAGCAGCCTACGGCCGGGGACTAGAAACAATGAGCAGTTCTTC.

The CDR3 sequence is CASRSTGAGETQYF. The CDR3 DNA reads as TGTGCCAGCAGGTCTACAGGGGCGGGGGAGACCCAGTACTTC. The chain uses TRBV28 and TRBJ2-5; D is perhaps TRBD1 (7 bases). V dropped 6 bases and J dropped 5 bases, with 16 bases sitting between them. Germline CDR1 MDHEN, CDR2 SYDVKM. The CDR3 contains 14 residues.

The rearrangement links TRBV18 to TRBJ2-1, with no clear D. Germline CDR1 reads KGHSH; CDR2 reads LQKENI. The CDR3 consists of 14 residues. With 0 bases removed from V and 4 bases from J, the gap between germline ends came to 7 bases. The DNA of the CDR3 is TGTGCCAGCTCACCACCGGGCCGGTACAATGAGCAGTTCTTC. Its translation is CASSPPGRYNEQFF.

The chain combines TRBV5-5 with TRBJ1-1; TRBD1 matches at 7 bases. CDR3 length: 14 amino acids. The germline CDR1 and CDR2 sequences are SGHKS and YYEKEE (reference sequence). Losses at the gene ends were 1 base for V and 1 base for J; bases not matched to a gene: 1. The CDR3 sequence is CASSLYRGNTEAFF. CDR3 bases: TGTGCCAGCAGCTTGTACAGGGGGAACACTGAAGCTTTCTTT.

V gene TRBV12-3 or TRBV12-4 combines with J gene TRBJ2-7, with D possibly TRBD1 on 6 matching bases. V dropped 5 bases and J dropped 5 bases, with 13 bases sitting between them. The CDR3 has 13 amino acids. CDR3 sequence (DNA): TGTGCCAGCAGTCTGCAACAGGGCCACGAGCAGTACTTC. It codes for CASSLQQGHEQYF.

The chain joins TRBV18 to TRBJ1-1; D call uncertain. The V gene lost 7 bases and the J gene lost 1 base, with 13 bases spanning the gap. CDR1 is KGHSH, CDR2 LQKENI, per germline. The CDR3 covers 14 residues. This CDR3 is CASCQSISNTEAFF. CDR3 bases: TGTGCCAGCTGCCAGTCCATTTCGAACACTGAAGCTTTCTTT.

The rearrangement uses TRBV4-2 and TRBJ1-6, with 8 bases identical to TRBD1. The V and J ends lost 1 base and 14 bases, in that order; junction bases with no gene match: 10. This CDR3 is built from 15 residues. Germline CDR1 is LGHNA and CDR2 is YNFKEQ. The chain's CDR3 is CASSQAAGQGLSLHF. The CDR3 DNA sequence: TGTGCCAGCAGCCAAGCGGCTGGACAGGGTCTCTCCCTCCACTTT.